This TCR beta chain was identified during a study of early T cells in non-severe SARS-CoV-2 infection. Study at large: The authors sequenced bulk RNA from unsorted whole blood, leaving chains unpaired. General study points: Matching with VDJdb favored anti-spike CD8 responses (missing private and CD4 specificities).

Germline V gene lookup returns CDR1 SGHRS and CDR2 YFSETQ. Deletions cut 6 bases from V and 0 bases from J, with 9 bases between. The CDR3 has 13 amino acids. Attachment of unique molecular identifiers to individual cDNA molecules was performed. TCRdb redid the calling of the 5' RACE reads with MiXCR, one entry per CDR3 protein. The table shows 50,000 or so distinct CDR3 sequences, with about an eighth occurring only once. In this sample, this clonotype turned up many times. The antigen is undetermined. The V and J genes are TRBV5-1 and TRBJ1-1; D may be TRBD1 (5 bases). The source material was whole blood. The source of this sequence is an adult who was a healthcare worker with PCR-confirmed SARS-CoV-2 infection or an uninfected control (not recorded which). This CDR3 reads CASKPGLNTEAFF. CDR3 sequence (DNA): TGCGCCAGCAAACCGGGGCTGAACACTGAAGCTTTCTTT.